The entry below gives a single T cell receptor beta chain sequence along with its context. This entry comes from a study of T-cell reconstitution after alpha-beta-depleted transplantation in children. The CDR3 spans 15 residues. Per the germline V gene, CDR1 is MGHRA and CDR2 is YSYEKL. Trimming cost V 1 base and J 0 bases, with 9 bases left between them. Unique molecular identifiers were incorporated into the prepared TCRbeta library. Each CDR3 protein gets one entry after TCRdb re-called the PCR reads with MiXCR. The sample lists 450,000 to 700,000 distinct CDR3 sequences; roughly 30% were seen once.

The sample in question was PBMCs, obtained before TCRalphabeta/CD19-depleted stem cell transplant. The chain recombines TRBV4-1 with TRBJ1-1; D call uncertain. The clonotype originates from a boy younger than two with Wiskott-Aldrich syndrome, due to receive a stem cell transplant. The CDR3 DNA sequence: TGCGCCAGCAGCCAAGGATGGCTAATGAACACTGAAGCTTTCTTT. Translating gives CASSQGWLMNTEAFF.